The entry below gives a single T cell receptor beta chain sequence along with its context. This clonotype is medium-sized (0.01 to 0.1%). What this receptor recognizes is not known. Base qualities are not at hand, and no much larger clone is one base apart. Two rounds of multiplex PCR were used to amplify the TCR beta CDR3 region from genomic DNA. The first PCR round used primers specific to each TRBV and TRBJ gene, with sequences filed in Chinese patent CN105087789A. Universal primers were used in the second round of PCR. The Roche High Pure PCR Template Preparation Kit was used to extract genomic DNA from frozen PBMCs. An Illumina HiSeq 3000 was used to sequence the libraries paired-end with 151 bp reads. The original methods were these. CutAdapt was used to discard raw reads that did not contain the multiplex PCR primer sequences. PEAR was used to merge high-quality paired reads into contigs. By aligning each contig to reference sequences, MiXCR assigned the TRB V, D and J gene segments to that contig. CDR3 sequences were clustered by base quality and sequence similarity to remove sequencing errors. Diversity was measured as Shannon entropy normalized by the natural log of productive TCR sequence number. To get clonality, Shannon entropy was divided by the natural log of the number of unique clonotypes, and that result was subtracted from one. Using the Youden index from ROC curves, the researchers picked the repertoire-metric cut-offs for progression-free survival, and all analyses were carried out in R 3.5.3. The public reads were quality trimmed at Q25 with fastp and then assembled into clones with MiXCR by TCRdb, keeping productive beta chains. Rows are combined by CDR3 protein, so each entry shows the most common genes and DNA. The V and J calls, along with clone size, are taken from TCRdb and not from the paper's own processing. The sample profile shows over 10,000 distinct CDR3 sequences; 47% of them were found once. The top ten hold 28% of the sample.

This record comes from a study of prognosis after radiotherapy for stage I lung cancer (dated by TCRdb to about 2021). Background on the whole study: Between April 2018 and 2019, 15 to 20 stage I NSCLC patients were enrolled in Nanjing, China. The cohort comprised under 15 men and 6 or 7 women with a median age of roughly 69 years, ranging from 53 to 84 years. Peripheral blood TCR beta repertoires were profiled in stage I NSCLC patients before and after stereotactic body radiotherapy, and the repertoires were related to distant failure. Using image-guided IMRT or VMAT, SBRT was delivered in 3 to 5 fractions at a biologically effective dose of at least 100 Gy. Squamous cell carcinoma histology was identified in roughly 7 patients, and adenocarcinoma histology was identified in roughly eleven patients. Stage I lung tumors that were newly diagnosed and primary were found in some 15 patients, while 4 or 5 patients had oligometastatic NSCLC after surgical resection of the primary tumor. All patients were regarded as medically inoperable, because of comorbidities in more than ten patients and refusal of surgery in several patients. In every patient, SBRT was given without any concurrent therapy. After SBRT, distant metastases developed in four of the 19 patients at a median of about seven months, while the remaining 15 patients had no significant progression. For each of the roughly 20 patients, one blood sample was taken before SBRT and one after, so the study sequenced about 38 samples in total.

Study-wide conclusions, independent of this receptor: Whether the expanded TCR clones were tumor-specific was not determined. The study was limited by its small cohort and short follow-up, and the findings require independent validation. None of the reported P values were adjusted for multiple comparisons. TRBV and TRBJ usage frequencies reportedly varied with metastasis status, involving two V genes at baseline and 8 or 9 V and two J genes after SBRT. Post-SBRT Shannon entropy and its change from baseline were lower in patients who developed distant metastases; baseline Shannon entropy was not associated with metastases. A decrease in unique TCR clone counts was observed after SBRT (median 10,088 before versus around 6,200 after; Wilcoxon paired P=0.011).

A history of other malignancies or of prior chemotherapy or radiotherapy was absent in all patients, and node-negative disease was shown on CT and PET/CT in all patients. At each of two time points, roughly 6.5 milliliters of peripheral venous blood were collected in EDTA tubes. Ficoll-Paque Plus density-gradient centrifugation was used to isolate PBMCs. Immediately after collection, samples were stored at -80 degrees C until analysis. From cysteine to phenylalanine, the CDR3 is 19 amino acids long. The sequence is cut down to CDR3 DNA, 57 bases in frame from base 1. V and J are truncated by 2 bases and 9 bases respectively, leaving an intervening sequence of 26 bases. In the germline V gene, CDR1 corresponds to MDHEN and CDR2 to SYDVKM.

The sequence links TRBV28 to TRBJ1-6, with TRBD1 as a weak D call on 5 bases. The sample was PBMCs, taken before or after stereotactic body radiation therapy (not recorded which). This receptor was taken from a donor of 50 years or more with non-small cell lung cancer. The nucleotides read TGTGCCAGCAGTTTAAAAGGCGCGGTGGGGCCGGTATTGAGTTCACCCCTCCACTTT. Translated, this gives CASSLKGAVGPVLSSPLHF.